The 17 T cell receptor beta chains presented below share a single source sample, sequenced in a study of blood T cells in healthy people across ages. PCR was performed a second time for about 7 to 12 cycles using a sample-barcoded 5' primer and a J-beta primer mix. One entry per CDR3 protein, called by TCRdb with MiXCR from the 5' RACE reads. The table records about 650,000 distinct CDR3 sequences, about 32% of them present only once. The sample comprised blood. The receptors shown here come from an elderly woman in good health.

This clonotype was detected ten times or more. This chain connects TRBV6-2 or TRBV6-3 to TRBJ1-1; D gene uncertain. This CDR3 is 12 amino acids long. CDR1 MNHEY and CDR2 SVGEGT come from the germline V gene. V lost 6 bases and J lost 1, with 6 bases in between. CDR3 in amino acids: CASRVSNTEAFF. CDR3 DNA sequence: TGTGCCAGCAGGGTGTCGAACACTGAAGCTTTCTTT.

This clonotype was seen many times. The chain recombines TRBV9 with TRBJ2-3; 9 bases match TRBD2. V was clipped by 4 bases and J by 2 bases; unmatched bases: 11. The CDR3 runs to 17 residues. CDR1 and CDR2 (germline): SGDLS, YYNGEE. For the CDR3, the DNA is TGTGCCAGCAGCCCGAAGGCTAGCGGGGTGTCCACAGATACGCAGTATTTT. It yields the protein CASSPKASGVSTDTQYF.

Comments on this clonotype: The junction departs from the called germline gene at one end, perhaps through a read error. J is TRBJ1-5 and V is TRBV7-2; D is undetermined. The CDR3 covers 15 residues. From germline, CDR1 is SGHTA and CDR2 FQGNSA. DNA for the CDR3: TGTGCCAGCAACTTAGGGTCCGGGGTTAATCAGCCCCAGCATTTT. This sequence encodes CASNLGSGVNQPQHF.

In this sample, this clonotype turned up a few times. With a much larger clone just one base away, this may be a read error. The gene calls are TRBV20-1 and TRBJ1-4; no clear D. Germline CDR1 reads DFQATT; CDR2 reads SNEGSKA (reference sequence). The CDR3 has 14 residues. CDR3: CSARDSGSNEKRFF. The CDR3, as DNA: TGCAGTGCTAGGGACTCTGGTTCTAATGAAAAACGGTTTTTT.

The chain has TRBV7-2 and TRBJ1-3, with D maybe TRBD1 (5 bases). The CDR3 extends over 14 amino acids. V lost 5 bases, J lost 4 bases, and 12 bases lay in between. CDR1 is SGHTA and CDR2 is FQGNSA in the germline V gene. CDR3 in amino acids: CASSGGVGGNTIYF. The CDR3 region has the DNA TGTGCCAGCAGCGGAGGGGTTGGAGGAAACACCATATATTTT.

V and J are TRBV9 and TRBJ2-3; 10 bases align to TRBD2. The V segment lost 3 bases and the J segment 2 bases; nucleotides outside the gene matches: 3. This CDR3 spans 15 amino acids. Looked up from germline, CDR1 is SGDLS and CDR2 is YYNGEE. The CDR3 bases are TGTGCCAGCAGCGCCGGACTAGCGGTCACAGATACGCAGTATTTT. Translating gives CASSAGLAVTDTQYF.

Comment on this clonotype: A much more abundant neighbour one base away suggests this may be a read error. V usage is TRBV12-3 or TRBV12-4 and J usage is TRBJ2-7; perhaps TRBD1 as D (6 bases). The end of the DNA is better explained by TRBJ2-5, so the J call may be wrong. CDR3 size: 13 residues. CDR3 sequence: CASNLQGRETQYF. The CDR3 DNA reads TGTGCCAGCAACTTACAGGGAAGAGAGACCCAGTACTTC.

Turning to this clonotype: A read error may be the cause here, since a much bigger clone is one base away. The rearrangement uses TRBV6-6 and TRBJ1-2; D is possibly TRBD1 (5 bases). CDR3 length: 15 amino acids. Trimming took off 2 bases at V and 8 bases at J, with 18 bases between the two ends. Per the germline V gene, CDR1 is MNHNY and CDR2 is SVGAGI (reference sequence). This chain's CDR3 is CASSYGSRGRDGYTF. The CDR3 coding sequence is TGTGCCAGCAGTTACGGATCAAGGGGCAGGGACGGCTACACCTTC.

This clonotype was seen many times. The V and J genes are TRBV29-1 and TRBJ1-1, with a possible D match to TRBD1 (6 bases). There are 14 residues in the CDR3. Deletions cut 5 bases from V and 7 bases from J, with 20 bases between. The germline CDR1 and CDR2 sequences are SQVTM and ANQGSEA. CDR3 residues: CSVRRTAGGVEAFF. In DNA form, the CDR3 reads TGCAGCGTTCGAAGGACAGCGGGGGGAGTTGAAGCTTTCTTT. Full variable domain (missing parts from reference TRBV29-1 and TRBJ1-1): SAVISQKPSRDICQRGTSLTIQCQVDSQVTMMFWYRQQPGQSLTLIATANQGSEATYESGFVIDKFPISRPNLTFSTLTVSNMSPEDSSIYLCSVRRTAGGVEAFFGQGTRLTVV.

The rearrangement uses TRBV7-9 and TRBJ1-1; no clear D. Germline loops: CDR1 SEHNR, CDR2 FQNEAQ (reference sequence). The CDR3 length is 14 residues. The V gene lost 1 base and the J gene lost 6 bases, with 12 bases spanning the gap. The CDR3 loop is CASSLERAGAEAFF. CDR3 nucleotides: TGTGCCAGCAGCTTAGAAAGGGCTGGGGCTGAAGCTTTCTTT. The full variable domain, in which reference TRBV7-9 and TRBJ1-1 provide the parts outside the CDR3, is DTGVSQNPRHKITKRGQNVTFRCDPISEHNRLYWYRQTLGQGPEFLTYFQNEAQLEKSRLLSDRFSAERPKGSFSTLEIQRTEQGDSAMYLCASSLERAGAEAFFGQGTRLTVV.

This clonotype was seen many times. The J gene is TRBJ1-2, the V gene TRBV20-1; the D is unclear. CDR3 length: 13 amino acids. Trimming removed 3 bases from V and 2 bases from J, with 10 bases in between. Germline-derived CDR1 and CDR2 are DFQATT and SNEGSKA (reference sequence). DNA for the CDR3: TGCAGTGCTAGTCTCACAGTCAACTATGGCTACACCTTC. Its protein is CSASLTVNYGYTF.

This clonotype has a handful of counts. The chain employs TRBV11-3 and TRBJ1-1; no clear D. Germline V gene lookup returns CDR1 SGHNT and CDR2 YENEEA. The CDR3 has 14 amino acids. V was clipped by 0 bases and J by 7 bases, with 12 bases between them. This CDR3 is CASSLDPTSHEAFF. CDR3 DNA sequence: TGTGCCAGCAGCTTAGATCCCACCAGCCATGAAGCTTTCTTT.

The gene calls are TRBV4-1 and TRBJ1-5; a possible D gene is TRBD1 (6 bases). This CDR3 spans 15 amino acids. Germline assignment: CDR1 MGHRA and CDR2 YSYEKL. The germline V and J ends were trimmed by 1 base and 7 bases, with 14 bases remaining between them. The CDR3 here is CASSQVGGGGQPQHF. The CDR3 bases are TGCGCCAGCAGCCAAGTCGGGGGAGGGGGACAGCCCCAGCATTTT.

J is TRBJ2-2 and V is TRBV6-6; no firm D call. Germline V lookup: CDR1 MNHNY, CDR2 SVGAGI (reference sequence). Between the trimmed V and J ends, which lost 6 bases and 5 bases, there was a span of 16 bases. The CDR3 length is 15 residues. The CDR3 coding sequence is TGTGCCAGCAGCCTCCTCTCTAGTCGAACCGGGGAGCTGTTTTTT. Translation: CASSLLSSRTGELFF.

The chain uses TRBV12-3 or TRBV12-4 and TRBJ2-4, with D perhaps matching TRBD2 (6 bases). This CDR3 comprises 16 residues. V dropped 7 bases and J dropped 1 base, with 17 bases sitting between them. DNA for the CDR3: TGTGCCAGCACTCTGGAGGGTAATGTGGCCAAAAACATTCAGTACTTC. It codes for CASTLEGNVAKNIQYF.

Of note for this clonotype: This sequence may be a read error, since a much larger clone differs from it by one base. The genes are TRBV20-1 and TRBJ1-2; D is uncertain. This CDR3 is built from 16 residues. In germline, CDR1 is DFQATT, CDR2 SNEGSKA (reference sequence). CDR3 loop: CGARDSQAASNYGYTF. In DNA form, the CDR3 reads TGCGGTGCTAGAGATTCGCAGGCCGCGTCTAACTATGGCTACACCTTC.

Details on this clonotype: A read error is possible here, since a much larger clone lies one base away. This chain connects TRBV20-1 to TRBJ1-2; D gene uncertain. The CDR3 consists of 11 residues. V was cut by 2 bases and J by 7 bases, with 8 bases left in between. Germline V gene lookup returns CDR1 DFQATT and CDR2 SNEGSKA (reference sequence). The CDR3 sequence: CSARTGLGYTF. CDR3 DNA: TGCAGTGCTAGAACCGGCCTTGGCTACACCTTC.